This TCR beta chain was recorded in a study of blood T cell repertoires in COVID-19. Cohorts were assigned according to the clinical history that participants reported. This clone was observed a single time. As handled by the study authors: Counts of nucleated cells, estimated from reference gene primer amplification, were obtained. The protocol was immunoSEQ multiplex PCR, while the TCRdb copy is restricted to in-frame clones and leaves out a portion. D and trimming come from the DNA, and the V and J calls and clone size come from that table. The sample holds 150,000 to 200,000 clones, approximately 91% seen once. The TCR originated in a woman between 18 and 29 years old who had recovered from COVID-19. Sequencing input: PBMCs or T cells enriched from blood (not recorded which).

Here the CDR3 reads CASSAGQAYGYTF. CDR3 coding DNA: TGTGCCAGCAGCGCAGGACAGGCGTATGGCTACACCTTC. The chain is built from TRBV5-4 and TRBJ1-2; 7 bases line up with TRBD1. V was pared by 4 bases and J by 5 bases, with 5 bases of the junction left unmatched. This CDR3 spans 13 amino acids. The germline gives CDR1 SGHNT, CDR2 YYREEE (reference sequence).